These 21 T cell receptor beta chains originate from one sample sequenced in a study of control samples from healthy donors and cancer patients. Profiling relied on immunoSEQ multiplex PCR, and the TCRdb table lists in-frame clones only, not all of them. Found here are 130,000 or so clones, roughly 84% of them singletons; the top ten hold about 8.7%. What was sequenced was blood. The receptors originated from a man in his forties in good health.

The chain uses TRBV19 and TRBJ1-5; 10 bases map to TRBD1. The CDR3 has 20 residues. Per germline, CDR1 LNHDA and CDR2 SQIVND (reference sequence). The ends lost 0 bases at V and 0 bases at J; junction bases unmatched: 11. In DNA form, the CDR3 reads TGTGCCAGTAGTATAGATCTAAGGGACAGGGGAACCTATAGCAATCAGCCCCAGCATTTT. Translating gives CASSIDLRDRGTYSNQPQHF.

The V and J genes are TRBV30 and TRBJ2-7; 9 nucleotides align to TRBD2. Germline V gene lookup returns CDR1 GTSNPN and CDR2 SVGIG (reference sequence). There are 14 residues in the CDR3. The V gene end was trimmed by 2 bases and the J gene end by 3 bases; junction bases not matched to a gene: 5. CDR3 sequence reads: CAWSLGLARYEQYF. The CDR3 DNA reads TGTGCCTGGAGTTTAGGACTAGCGCGCTACGAGCAGTACTTC.

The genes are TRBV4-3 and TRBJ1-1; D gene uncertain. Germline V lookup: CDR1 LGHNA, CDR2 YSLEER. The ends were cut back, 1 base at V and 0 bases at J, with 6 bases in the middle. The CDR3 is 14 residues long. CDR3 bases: TGCGCCAGCAGCCAAGTAGCCGTGAACACTGAAGCTTTCTTT. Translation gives CASSQVAVNTEAFF.

This CDR3 reads CATSREGQGAQYF. The CDR3 DNA follows: TGTGCCACCAGCAGAGAAGGACAGGGAGCGCAGTACTTC. The rearrangement links TRBV15 to TRBJ2-7, with 8 bases that match TRBD1. Germline CDR1 reads LNHNV; CDR2 reads YYDKDF (reference sequence). The CDR3 extends over 13 amino acids. V lost 0 bases, J lost 9 bases, and 4 bases stayed unmatched.

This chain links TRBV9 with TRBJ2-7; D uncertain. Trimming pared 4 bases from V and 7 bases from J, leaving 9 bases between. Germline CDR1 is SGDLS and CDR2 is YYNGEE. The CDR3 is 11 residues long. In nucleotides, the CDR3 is TGTGCCAGCAGCCCCGGGTGGGAGCAGTACTTC. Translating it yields CASSPGWEQYF.

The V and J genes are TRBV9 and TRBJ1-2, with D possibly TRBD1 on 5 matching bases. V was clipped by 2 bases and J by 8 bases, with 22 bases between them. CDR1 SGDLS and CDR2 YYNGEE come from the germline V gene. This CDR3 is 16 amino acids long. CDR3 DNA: TGTGCCAGCAGCGTGACGGGACCCAGGTTTCCATTCGGCTACACCTTC. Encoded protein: CASSVTGPRFPFGYTF.

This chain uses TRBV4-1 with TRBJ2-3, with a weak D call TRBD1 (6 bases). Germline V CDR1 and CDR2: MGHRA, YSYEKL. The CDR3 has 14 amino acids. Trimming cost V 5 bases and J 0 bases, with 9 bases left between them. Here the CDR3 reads CASSYGQSTDTQYF. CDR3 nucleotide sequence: TGCGCCAGCAGCTACGGACAGAGCACAGATACGCAGTATTTT.

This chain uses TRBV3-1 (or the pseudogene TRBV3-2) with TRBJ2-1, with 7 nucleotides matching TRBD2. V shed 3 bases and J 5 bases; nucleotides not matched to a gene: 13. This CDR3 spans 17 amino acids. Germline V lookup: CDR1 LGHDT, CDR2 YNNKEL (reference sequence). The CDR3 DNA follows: TGTGCCAGCAGCCAGACTTGGCGGGGGAGACCTAACAATGAGCAGTTCTTC. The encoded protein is CASSQTWRGRPNNEQFF.

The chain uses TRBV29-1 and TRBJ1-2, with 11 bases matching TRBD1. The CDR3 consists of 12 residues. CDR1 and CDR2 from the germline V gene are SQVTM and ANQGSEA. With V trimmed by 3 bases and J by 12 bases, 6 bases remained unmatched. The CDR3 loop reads CSVDRTGGLDTF. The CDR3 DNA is TGCAGCGTTGACCGGACAGGGGGCCTGGACACCTTC.

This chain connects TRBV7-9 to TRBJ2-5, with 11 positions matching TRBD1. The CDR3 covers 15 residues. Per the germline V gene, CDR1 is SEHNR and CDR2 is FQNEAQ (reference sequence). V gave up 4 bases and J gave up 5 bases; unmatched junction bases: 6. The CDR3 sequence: CASSYLGQGGETQYF. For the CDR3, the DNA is TGTGCCAGCAGCTACTTGGGACAGGGGGGGGAGACCCAGTACTTC.

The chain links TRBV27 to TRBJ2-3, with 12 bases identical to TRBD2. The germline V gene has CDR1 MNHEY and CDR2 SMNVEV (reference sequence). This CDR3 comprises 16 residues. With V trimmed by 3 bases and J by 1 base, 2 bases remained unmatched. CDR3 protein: CASSFWTSGGTDTQYF. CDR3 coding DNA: TGTGCCAGCAGTTTCTGGACTAGCGGGGGCACAGATACGCAGTATTTT.

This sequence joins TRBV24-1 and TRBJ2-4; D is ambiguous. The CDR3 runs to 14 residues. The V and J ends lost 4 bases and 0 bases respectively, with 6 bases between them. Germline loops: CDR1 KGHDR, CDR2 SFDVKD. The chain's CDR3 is CATSDKVAKNIQYF. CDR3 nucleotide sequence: TGTGCCACCAGTGACAAGGTAGCCAAAAACATTCAGTACTTC.

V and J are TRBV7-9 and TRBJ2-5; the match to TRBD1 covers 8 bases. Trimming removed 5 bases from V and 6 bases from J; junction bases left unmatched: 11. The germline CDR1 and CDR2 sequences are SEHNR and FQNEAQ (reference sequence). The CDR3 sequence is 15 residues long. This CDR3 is CASSPIRTGKKTQYF. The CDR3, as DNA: TGTGCCAGCAGCCCAATTAGGACAGGGAAAAAGACCCAGTACTTC. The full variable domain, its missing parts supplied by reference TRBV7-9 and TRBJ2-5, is DTGVSQNPRHKITKRGQNVTFRCDPISEHNRLYWYRQTLGQGPEFLTYFQNEAQLEKSRLLSDRFSAERPKGSFSTLEIQRTEQGDSAMYLCASSPIRTGKKTQYFGPGTRLLVL.

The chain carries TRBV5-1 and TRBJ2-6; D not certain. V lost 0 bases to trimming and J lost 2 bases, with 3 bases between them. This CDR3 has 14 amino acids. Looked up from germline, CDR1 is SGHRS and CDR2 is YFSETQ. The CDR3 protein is CASSLAAGANVLTF. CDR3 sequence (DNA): TGCGCCAGCAGCTTGGCAGCTGGGGCCAACGTCCTGACTTTC.

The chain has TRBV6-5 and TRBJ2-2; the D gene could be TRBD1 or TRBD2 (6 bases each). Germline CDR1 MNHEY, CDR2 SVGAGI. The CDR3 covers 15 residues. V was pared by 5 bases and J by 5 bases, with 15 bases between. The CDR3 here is CASSPPGAGTGELFF. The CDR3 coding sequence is TGTGCCAGCAGTCCCCCGGGGGCCGGGACCGGGGAGCTGTTTTTT.

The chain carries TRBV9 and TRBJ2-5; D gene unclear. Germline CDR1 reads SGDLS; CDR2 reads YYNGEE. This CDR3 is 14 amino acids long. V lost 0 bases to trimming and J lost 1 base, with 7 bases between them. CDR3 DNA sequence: TGTGCCAGCAGCGTAGCCGGAGTCCAAGAGACCCAGTACTTC. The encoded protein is CASSVAGVQETQYF.

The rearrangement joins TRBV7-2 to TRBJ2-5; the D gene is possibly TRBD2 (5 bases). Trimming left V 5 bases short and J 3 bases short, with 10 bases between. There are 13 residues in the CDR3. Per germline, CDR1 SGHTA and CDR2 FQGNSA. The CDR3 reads CASSQTREETQYF. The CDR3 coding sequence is TGTGCCAGCAGCCAAACTAGGGAAGAGACCCAGTACTTC.

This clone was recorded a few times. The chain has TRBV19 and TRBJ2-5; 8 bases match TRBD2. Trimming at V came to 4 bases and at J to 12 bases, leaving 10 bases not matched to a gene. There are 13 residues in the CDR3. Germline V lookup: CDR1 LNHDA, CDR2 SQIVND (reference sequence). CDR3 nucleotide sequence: TGTGCCAGTAGTAAGGGGCCGGAGCGGGGGAAGTACTTC. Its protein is CASSKGPERGKYF. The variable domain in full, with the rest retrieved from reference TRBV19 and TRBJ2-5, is DGGITQSPKYLFRKEGQNVTLSCEQNLNHDAMYWYRQDPGQGLRLIYYSQIVNDFQKGDIAEGYSVSREKKESFPLTVTSAQKNPTAFYLCASSKGPERGKYFGPGTRLLVL.

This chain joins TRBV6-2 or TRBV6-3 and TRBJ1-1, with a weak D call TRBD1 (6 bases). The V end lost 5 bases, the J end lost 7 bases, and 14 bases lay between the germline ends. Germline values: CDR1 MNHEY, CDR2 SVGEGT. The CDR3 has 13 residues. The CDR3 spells CASSRGPELEAFF. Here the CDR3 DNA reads TGTGCCAGCAGTCGGGGGCCCGAACTTGAAGCTTTCTTT.

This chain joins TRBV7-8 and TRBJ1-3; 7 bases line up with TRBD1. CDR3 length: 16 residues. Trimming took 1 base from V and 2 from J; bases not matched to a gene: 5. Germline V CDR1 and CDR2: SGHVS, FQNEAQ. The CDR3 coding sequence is TGTGCCAGCAGCTTAGGAGGGGGCGCAACTGGAAACACCATATATTTT. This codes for CASSLGGGATGNTIYF. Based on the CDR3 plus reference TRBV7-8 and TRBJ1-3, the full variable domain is GAGVSQSPRYKVAKRGQDVALRCDPISGHVSLFWYQQALGQGPEFLTYFQNEAQLDKSGLPSDRFFAERPEGSVSTLKIQRTQQEDSAVYLCASSLGGGATGNTIYFGEGSWLTVV.

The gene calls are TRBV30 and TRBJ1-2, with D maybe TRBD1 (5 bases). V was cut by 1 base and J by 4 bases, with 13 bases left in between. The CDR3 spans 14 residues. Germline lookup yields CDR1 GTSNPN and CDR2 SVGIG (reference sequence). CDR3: CAWSAGTAIYGYTF. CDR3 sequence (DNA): TGTGCCTGGAGTGCCGGGACGGCGATCTATGGCTACACCTTC.